The 12 T cell receptor beta chains below come from one sample, sequenced in a study of cytomegalovirus exposure and HLA in healthy donors. Researchers ran the PCR with 60 Vbeta and 13 Jbeta primers. Assay used: immunoSEQ multiplex PCR; TCRdb lists only in-frame clones, some missing. The profile shows fewer than 250,000 clones, around 80% of them singletons. Sequencing was done on a sample of PBMCs. Receptor source: a man aged 35 to 55 in good health and CMV-seropositive.

V usage is TRBV2 and J usage is TRBJ2-3; no clear D gene. Between the trimmed V and J ends, which lost 7 bases and 4 bases, there was a span of 9 bases. Looked up from germline, CDR1 is SNHLY and CDR2 is FYNNEI. CDR3 size: 12 residues. CDR3 loop: CASTRVADTQYF. The CDR3 bases are TGTGCCAGCACCCGGGTTGCAGATACGCAGTATTTT.

The chain links TRBV12-5 to TRBJ2-1; the D is unclear. V was pared by 7 bases and J by 7 bases, with 17 bases between. CDR1 and CDR2 (germline): LGHNT, FRNRAP. The CDR3 has 14 amino acids. DNA for the CDR3: TGTGCTAGTGCCCCCCCCACGACTGGTAATGAGCAGTTCTTC. This gives the protein CASAPPTTGNEQFF.

Details on this clone: The sample holds other DNA sequences that translate to the same CDR3. This CDR3 reads CSVAGGGQPQHF. Here the CDR3 DNA reads TGCAGCGTTGCAGGGGGCGGACAGCCCCAGCATTTT. The chain couples TRBV29-1 to TRBJ1-5; 8 positions agree with TRBD1. This CDR3 is 12 amino acids long. Losses at the gene ends were 4 bases for V and 7 bases for J; bases not matched to a gene: 3. CDR1 SQVTM and CDR2 ANQGSEA come from the germline V gene.

Worth noting for this clone: One end of the junction is discordant with germline, which a read error may explain. V and J are TRBV6-5 and TRBJ2-3; maybe TRBD2 (5 bases). The CDR3 totals 15 residues. The V gene's germline CDR1 is MNHEY and CDR2 SVGAGI. The CDR3 here is CASSTWTESTDTQYF. CDR3 bases: TGTGCCAGCAGTACCTGGACTGAGAGCACTGATACGCAGTATTTT.

The chain employs TRBV13 and TRBJ2-6; the D gene is possibly TRBD2 (6 bases). With 5 bases removed from V and 3 bases from J, the gap between germline ends came to 11 bases. Germline CDR1 reads PRHDT; CDR2 reads FYEKMQ (reference sequence). The CDR3 totals 15 residues. The CDR3 is CASSPGVSGANVLTF. In DNA form, the CDR3 reads TGTGCCAGCAGCCCGGGGGTAAGTGGGGCCAACGTCCTGACTTTC.

The genes are TRBV5-4 and TRBJ1-4; 9 bases match TRBD1. The V gene end was trimmed by 5 bases and the J gene end by 5 bases; junction bases not matched to a gene: 10. This CDR3 has 16 amino acids. Germline CDR1 and CDR2: SGHNT and YYREEE (reference sequence). The CDR3 bases are TGTGCCAGCAGTTCCCTTGGGACAGGGATGAATGAAAAACTGTTTTTT. Translation: CASSSLGTGMNEKLFF. The full variable domain, with the rest looked up from reference TRBV5-4 and TRBJ1-4, is ETGVTQSPTHLIKTRGQQVTLRCSSQSGHNTVSWYQQALGQGPQFIFQYYREEENGRGNFPPRFSGLQFPNYSSELNVNALELDDSALYLCASSSLGTGMNEKLFFGSGTQLSVL.

This rearrangement joins TRBV30 to TRBJ1-1, with TRBD1 as a possible D gene (5 bases). The CDR3 is 12 residues long. CDR1 and CDR2 (germline): GTSNPN, SVGIG (reference sequence). V shed 1 base and J shed 3 bases, with 6 bases lying between them. CDR3 in DNA: TGTGCCTGGAGTGCAGGGTACACTGAAGCTTTCTTT. This codes for CAWSAGYTEAFF.

V usage is TRBV7-9 and J usage is TRBJ2-7, with 8 positions matching TRBD1. V dropped 2 bases and J dropped 3; count of bases not matched to a gene: 9. The germline CDR1 and CDR2 sequences are SEHNR and FQNEAQ (reference sequence). CDR3 length: 16 residues. The CDR3 is CASSLSRQGPVYEQYF. Here the CDR3 DNA reads TGTGCCAGCAGCTTATCCCGACAGGGGCCCGTCTACGAGCAGTACTTC.

This sequence joins TRBV7-6 and TRBJ1-5; D is undetermined. CDR1 and CDR2 from the germline V gene are SGHVS and FNYEAQ. V lost 5 bases and J 2 bases, leaving 13 bases between the germline ends. The CDR3 contains 15 residues. The CDR3 DNA follows: TGTGCCAGCAGCCCGACCTCCGGAGGCAATCAGCCCCAGCATTTT. Amino acid sequence: CASSPTSGGNQPQHF. The full variable domain, its missing parts supplied by reference TRBV7-6 and TRBJ1-5, is GAGVSQSPRYKVTKRGQDVALRCDPISGHVSLYWYRQALGQGPEFLTYFNYEAQQDKSGLPNDRFSAERPEGSISTLTIQRTEQRDSAMYRCASSPTSGGNQPQHFGDGTRLSIL.

The CDR3 loop is CASSPSGGRYEKLFF. The CDR3 DNA is TGTGCCAGCAGCCCCAGCGGGGGCAGGTATGAAAAACTGTTTTTT. This sequence joins TRBV5-6 and TRBJ1-4, with D possibly matching TRBD1 (6 bases). Germline loops: CDR1 SGHDT, CDR2 YYEEEE. V gave up 4 bases and J gave up 6 bases, with 16 bases separating them. The CDR3 loop spans 15 amino acids.

CDR3 sequence: CASSWGLQETQYF. In DNA form, the CDR3 reads TGTGCCAGCAGCTGGGGACTGCAAGAGACCCAGTACTTC. J is TRBJ2-5 and V is TRBV7-3, with a possible D match to TRBD2 (6 bases). This CDR3 is built from 13 residues. Per germline, CDR1 SGHTA and CDR2 FQGTGA. The V gene lost 4 bases and the J gene lost 2 bases, with 8 bases spanning the gap.

This chain links TRBV5-6 with TRBJ2-3; 12 bases are shared with TRBD2. With 4 bases clipped from V and 6 bases from J, the junction kept 9 bases outside the gene matches. There are 16 residues in the CDR3. The germline gives CDR1 SGHDT, CDR2 YYEEEE. CDR3 nucleotide sequence: TGTGCCAGCAGCCTCGGGACTAGCGGGTTATGGGATACGCAGTATTTT. The encoded protein is CASSLGTSGLWDTQYF.